This TCR beta chain was documented in a study of OX40 agonist ivuxolimab in advanced cancers. Method: immunoSEQ multiplex PCR; TCRdb's copy keeps in-frame clones and lacks some. The sample lists under 85,000 clones, about 81% occurring once. Systemic immunosuppression or autoimmune disease history was grounds to exclude patients. Broader study findings: Clonal expansion by week 6 occurred in CD4+ and CD8+ blood T cells (at 0.1 to 3.0 mg/kg).

Turning to this clone: Antigen unknown.

The CDR3 covers 12 residues. Trimming shortened V by 4 bases and J by 2 bases, and 2 bases separated the two germline ends. CDR1 SGHNT and CDR2 YENEEA come from the germline V gene. The chain joins TRBV11-3 to TRBJ2-2; no definite D call. The input for sequencing was CD4+ or CD8+ T cells sorted from blood, taken in a trial of the OX40 agonist ivuxolimab. The source of this sequence is an adult with an advanced solid tumor such as melanoma, head and neck, liver or kidney cancer. CDR3 nucleotides: TGTGCCAGCAGCTCAAACACCGGGGAGCTGTTTTTT. Amino acid sequence: CASSSNTGELFF.